Listed here are 20 T cell receptor beta chains from one sample, sequenced in a study of regulatory T cells in long-lasting Graves disease. The TCR beta library used iRepertoire HTBI primers with Arm-PCR amplification of CDR3. TCRdb used MiXCR to reprocess the multiplex PCR reads, holding one entry per CDR3 protein. Of 400,000 to 500,000 distinct CDR3 sequences in the sample, 15% were seen once. Time point described: newly diagnosed GD, antithyroid drugs for less than 3 months. After RNA was extracted from PBMCs, the TCR library was made from it. This sample also belongs to another study, concerning T cells in Graves' hyperthyroidism and ophthalmopathy.

The source material was peripheral blood mononuclear cells (PBMCs), sampled at new diagnosis, from a patient treated with antithyroid drugs. These receptors all come from a woman in her forties with Graves disease.

Written as DNA, the CDR3 is TGTGCCAGCAGTGATCGGGGGGGCGAGCAGTACTTC. This translates into CASSDRGGEQYF. This rearrangement joins TRBV2 to TRBJ2-7, with 8 positions matching TRBD2. V shed 3 bases, J shed 6 bases, and the junction held 1 base outside the gene matches. From germline, CDR1 is SNHLY and CDR2 FYNNEI. This CDR3 spans 12 amino acids. Supplemented by reference TRBV2 and TRBJ2-7, the full variable domain reads EPEVTQTPSHQVTQMGQEVILRCVPISNHLYFYWYRQILGQKVEFLVSFYNNEISEKSEIFDDQFSVERPDGSNFTLKIRSTKLEDSAMYFCASSDRGGEQYFGPGTRLTVT.

Ten or more counts support this clonotype. CDR3 DNA sequence: TGTGCCAGCAGCCTACCGTGGGCGACGGATGAGCAGTTCTTC. This gives the protein CASSLPWATDEQFF. V is TRBV7-2 and J is TRBJ2-1; D call uncertain. The CDR3 is 14 residues long. Germline-derived CDR1 and CDR2 are SGHTA and FQGNSA. Between the trimmed V and J ends, which lost 5 bases and 8 bases, there was a span of 16 bases. The whole variable domain, filled in from reference TRBV7-2 and TRBJ2-1, reads GAGVSQSPSNKVTEKGKDVELRCDPISGHTALYWYRQSLGQGLEFLIYFQGNSAPDKSGLPSDRFSAERTGGSVSTLTIQRTQQEDSAVYLCASSLPWATDEQFFGPGTRLTVL.

A note on this clonotype: Since a much larger clone is just one base distant, this may be a read error. The CDR3 nucleotides are TGTGCCAGCAGTGAAGGGCCAGCGGGAGGTGAGACCCAGTACTTC. It is translated as CASSEGPAGGETQYF. The chain joins TRBV6-1 to TRBJ2-5; TRBD2 aligns across 9 bases. J was trimmed by 5 bases and V by 1 base; bases with no gene match: 5. The CDR3 totals 15 residues. Germline-derived CDR1 and CDR2 are MNHNS and SASEGT.

Comments on this clonotype: A far larger clone is just one base off, so this is likely a read error. V usage is TRBV13 and J usage is TRBJ2-7; 7 bases are a match to TRBD2. This CDR3 spans 13 amino acids. With V trimmed by 8 bases and J by 7 bases, 11 bases remained unmatched. Germline assignment: CDR1 PRHDT and CDR2 FYEKMQ (reference sequence). The CDR3 reads CASSLTSAHEQYF. CDR3 coding DNA: TGTGCCAGCTCCCTAACTAGCGCCCATGAGCAGTACTTC.

This clonotype appeared many times. V usage is TRBV20-1 and J usage is TRBJ2-1; D call uncertain. The CDR3 extends over 14 amino acids. CDR1 and CDR2 (germline): DFQATT, SNEGSKA (reference sequence). The V and J ends lost 6 bases and 0 bases respectively, with 12 bases between them. The CDR3 nucleotides are TGCAGTGCGGTGGGATCCAGCTCCTACAATGAGCAGTTCTTC. Translation gives CSAVGSSSYNEQFF.

The rearrangement links TRBV7-3 to TRBJ2-1; D is uncertain. The germline V gene has CDR1 SGHTA and CDR2 FQGTGA. With 4 bases removed from V and 6 bases from J, the gap between germline ends came to 19 bases. The CDR3 spans 16 residues. CDR3: CASSSRFGGRLNEQFF. CDR3 nucleotides: TGTGCCAGCAGCTCCCGGTTTGGCGGAAGACTCAATGAGCAGTTCTTC. Full variable domain (remainder filled in from reference TRBV7-3 and TRBJ2-1): GAGVSQTPSNKVTEKGKYVELRCDPISGHTALYWYRQSLGQGPEFLIYFQGTGAADDSGLPNDRFFAVRPEGSVSTLKIQRTERGDSAVYLCASSSRFGGRLNEQFFGPGTRLTVL.

In its sample, this clonotype was seen many times. The gene calls are TRBV20-1 and TRBJ2-7; 8 nucleotides agree with TRBD1. The CDR3 spans 16 residues. The germline V gene encodes CDR1 DFQATT and CDR2 SNEGSKA (reference sequence). V was clipped by 0 bases and J by 3 bases; unmatched bases: 10. The CDR3 spells CSARDPRSGGDYEQYF. CDR3 nucleotide sequence: TGCAGTGCTAGAGATCCTCGGTCAGGGGGCGACTACGAGCAGTACTTC.

The V gene is TRBV7-9, the J gene TRBJ1-2; D may be TRBD1 (6 bases). Germline V lookup: CDR1 SEHNR, CDR2 FQNEAQ (reference sequence). The CDR3 sequence is 14 residues long. Deletions cut 5 bases from V and 7 bases from J, with 17 bases between. The CDR3 nucleotides are TGTGCCAGCAGCAATCTCGTCCCAGGGGTTGGCTACACCTTC. This translates into CASSNLVPGVGYTF. Full variable domain (rest looked up from reference TRBV7-9 and TRBJ1-2): DTGVSQNPRHKITKRGQNVTFRCDPISEHNRLYWYRQTLGQGPEFLTYFQNEAQLEKSRLLSDRFSAERPKGSFSTLEIQRTEQGDSAMYLCASSNLVPGVGYTFGSGTRLTVV.

The chain joins TRBV2 to TRBJ2-1; 11 bases line up with TRBD2. This CDR3 is 16 amino acids long. Germline CDR1 reads SNHLY; CDR2 reads FYNNEI. Losses at the gene ends were 7 bases for V and 7 bases for J; bases not matched to a gene: 12. CDR3 in amino acids: CASKKRPGTSGNEQFF. DNA for the CDR3: TGTGCCAGCAAGAAAAGGCCCGGGACTAGCGGTAATGAGCAGTTCTTC.

This clonotype showed up just a few times. The gene calls are TRBV19 and TRBJ2-6; D perhaps matches TRBD1 (6 bases). In germline, CDR1 is LNHDA, CDR2 SQIVND (reference sequence). This CDR3 contains 17 residues. V was pared by 3 bases and J by 4 bases, with 16 bases between. The CDR3 DNA reads as TGTGCCAGTAGTATGGGGGCTGAATCTTCCGGGGCCAACGTCCTGACTTTC. Its protein product is CASSMGAESSGANVLTF.

Ten or more counts support this clonotype. This sequence joins TRBV27 and TRBJ1-3; D perhaps matches TRBD1 (5 bases). Per germline, CDR1 MNHEY and CDR2 SMNVEV (reference sequence). V was shortened by 4 bases and J by 2 bases, with 18 bases between the two germline ends. The CDR3 contains 17 residues. CDR3 DNA sequence: TGTGCCAGCAGTTCCCTAGGACAACTTCTTCCTGGAAACACCATATATTTT. It specifies CASSSLGQLLPGNTIYF.

This clonotype appeared many times. The chain joins TRBV20-1 to TRBJ2-7; D possibly corresponds to TRBD1 (5 bases). The CDR3 loop spans 15 amino acids. Germline V CDR1 and CDR2: DFQATT, SNEGSKA (reference sequence). Trimming pared 0 bases from V and 0 bases from J, leaving 12 bases between. The CDR3 spells CSARDRRGISYEQYF. The CDR3, as DNA: TGCAGTGCTAGAGATAGAAGGGGAATCTCCTACGAGCAGTACTTC.

DNA of the CDR3: TGTGCCAGCACCGGGGACGTGGTTTCAGATACGCAGTATTTT. It codes for CASTGDVVSDTQYF. The chain joins TRBV5-5 to TRBJ2-3; D possibly uses TRBD1 or TRBD2 (5 bases each). Germline V lookup: CDR1 SGHKS, CDR2 YYEKEE (reference sequence). The CDR3 runs 14 residues. The V end lost 6 bases, the J end lost 4 bases, and 15 bases lay between the germline ends.

This clonotype was picked up a small number of times. The rearrangement joins TRBV9 to TRBJ2-2; TRBD2 aligns across 7 bases. Trimming at V came to 4 bases and at J to 3 bases, leaving 3 bases not matched to a gene. Germline-derived CDR1 and CDR2 are SGDLS and YYNGEE. The CDR3 covers 14 residues. The CDR3 region is CASSLSGYTGELFF. In nucleotides, the CDR3 is TGTGCCAGCAGCCTTAGCGGGTACACCGGGGAGCTGTTTTTT.

This clonotype appeared many times. CDR3 nucleotides: TGCAGCGGGGGACAGGGTTTGGGCTACAATGAGCAGTTCTTC. Protein sequence: CSGGQGLGYNEQFF. V usage is TRBV29-1 and J usage is TRBJ2-1; TRBD1 aligns across 9 bases. With V trimmed by 7 bases and J by 3 bases, 7 bases remained unmatched. Per germline, CDR1 SQVTM and CDR2 ANQGSEA. This CDR3 is built from 14 residues.

This clonotype was seen a single time. This clone may be a read error of a much larger clone one base away. The chain couples TRBV5-5 to TRBJ2-5; 11 bases are a match to TRBD2. CDR1 and CDR2 from the germline V gene are SGHKS and YYEKEE (reference sequence). There are 16 residues in the CDR3. V shed 2 bases and J 2 bases; nucleotides not matched to a gene: 5. CDR3 in amino acids: CASSLRLAGMQETQYF. The CDR3 DNA reads TGTGCCAGCAGCTTACGACTAGCGGGGATGCAAGAGACCCAGTACTTC.

This clonotype was seen at least ten times. This chain joins TRBV14 and TRBJ2-1, with 7 bases identical to TRBD1. The length of the CDR3 is 15 residues. The V segment lost 6 bases and the J segment 7 bases; nucleotides outside the gene matches: 12. In germline, CDR1 is SGHDN, CDR2 FVKESK. The CDR3 here is CASSSLGQLGNEQFF. CDR3 in DNA: TGTGCCAGCAGTTCCTTGGGACAGCTAGGAAATGAGCAGTTCTTC.

V usage is TRBV20-1 and J usage is TRBJ2-1, with D perhaps matching TRBD1 or TRBD2 (7 bases each). Trimming left V 0 bases short and J 9 bases short, with 21 bases between. Germline CDR1 DFQATT, CDR2 SNEGSKA (reference sequence). CDR3 length equals 16 residues. The DNA of the CDR3 is TGCAGTGCTAGAGATGAGGACTTTACCAGGGGGGGTGAGCAGTTCTTC. Translation gives CSARDEDFTRGGEQFF.

As DNA, the CDR3 is TGTGCCAGCAGCCAGAAGGGGATTTCCCGGGATGAGCAGTTCTTC. It encodes CASSQKGISRDEQFF. The chain joins TRBV3-1 to TRBJ2-1, with a weak D call TRBD1 (5 bases). The V and J ends lost 3 bases and 8 bases respectively, with 17 bases between them. Germline CDR1 reads LGHDT; CDR2 reads YNNKEL (reference sequence). The CDR3 runs to 15 residues.

About this clonotype: Since a much larger clone is just one base distant, this may be a read error. The chain carries TRBV6-5 and TRBJ2-2, with D unresolved. This CDR3 has 17 amino acids. Germline V gene data show CDR1 as MNHEY and CDR2 as SVGAGI. Trimming pared 0 bases from V and 0 bases from J, leaving 11 bases between. The CDR3 bases are TGTGCCAGCAGTTACTCGAAAGTAGCTCCGAACACCGGGGAGCTGTTTTTT. Residues: CASSYSKVAPNTGELFF.